Sequencing of this T cell receptor (beta chain) was carried out in a study of T cells in Graves' hyperthyroidism and ophthalmopathy. Disease duration under 2 months; hyperthyroidism patients were aged 18 to 65. Used for diagnoses were clinical symptoms, serum thyroxine and TRAb, thyroid ultrasound and orbital computed tomography. Each 10 ml fresh peripheral blood draw supplied the PBMCs. There are many counts of this clonotype. Germline CDR1 and CDR2: SGHVS and FQNEAQ. V gave up 3 bases and J gave up 0 bases; unmatched junction bases: 9. The CDR3 spans 19 residues. The source material, RNA transcripts, was used to amplify TCR beta CDR3 regions. The HTBI primer set served for first-round RT-PCR of the TCR CDR3. Each CDR3 protein gets one entry after TCRdb re-called the multiplex PCR reads with MiXCR. The table includes about 480,000 distinct CDR3 sequences, over 13% detected once.

This TCR was sampled from a woman aged 18-30 years with Graves' hyperthyroidism. The sequenced material came from blood. This chain joins TRBV7-8 and TRBJ2-6, with 9 bases identical to TRBD1. The DNA of the CDR3 is TGTGCCAGCAGCTTCCTGGGACAGGGACGCTACTCTGGGGCCAACGTCCTGACTTTC. Its translation is CASSFLGQGRYSGANVLTF.